Listed below are T cell receptor beta chains from one sample, sequenced in a study of metastatic and nonmetastatic thyroid tumors. TCRdb re-processed the PCR reads through MiXCR. The sample carries about 69,000 clones, approximately 14% recorded once. Material: blood. These receptors were obtained from a male donor with papillary thyroid cancer or a benign thyroid nodule (not recorded which). Some clones in this sample may be carry-over from other donors' samples. Both conserved end residues are part of each CDR3. The D gene is left open where the match is weak. Only part of the rows carry a size: once, few, many, or a class if the clone is expanded.

cdr3_aa: CASSPRAASSYEQYF
cdr3_nt: TGTGCCAGTAGTCCCCGGGCGGCGAGCTCCTACGAGCAGTACTTC
d_call: NA
clone_size: NA
v_call: TRBV19
j_call: TRBJ2-7

cdr3_aa: CATSDLPHDSYEQYF
cdr3_nt: TGTGCCACCAGTGATTTGCCTCATGATTCCTACGAGCAGTACTTC
d_call: NA
clone_size: few
v_call: TRBV24-1
j_call: TRBJ2-7

cdr3_aa: CASSPGQGINTGELFF
cdr3_nt: TGTGCCAGCAGCCCGGGACAGGGTATTAACACCGGGGAGCTGTTTTTT
d_call: TRBD1
clone_size: many
v_call: TRBV11-2
j_call: TRBJ2-2

cdr3_aa: CSARDIAIGINGYEQYF
cdr3_nt: TGCAGTGCTAGAGATATAGCTATCGGGATCAATGGCTACGAGCAGTACTTC
d_call: NA
clone_size: NA
v_call: TRBV20-1
j_call: TRBJ2-7

cdr3_aa: CASSRSEDTQCF
cdr3_nt: TGTGCCAGCAGTAGATCCGAAGATACGCAGTGTTTT
d_call: NA
clone_size: many
v_call: TRBV6-2/TRBV6-3
j_call: TRBJ2-3

cdr3_aa: CSARRGDRGSGTEAFF
cdr3_nt: TGCAGTGCTAGACGGGGGGACAGGGGATCGGGCACTGAAGCTTTCTTT
d_call: TRBD1
clone_size: NA
v_call: TRBV20-1
j_call: TRBJ1-1

cdr3_aa: CASISGLARYEQFF
cdr3_nt: TGTGCCAGCATTTCGGGACTAGCGCGATATGAGCAGTTCTTC
d_call: TRBD2
clone_size: NA
v_call: TRBV12-3/TRBV12-4
j_call: TRBJ2-1

cdr3_aa: CASSVGHWRDNTGELFF
cdr3_nt: TGTGCCAGCAGCGTAGGACACTGGCGGGACAACACCGGGGAGCTGTTTTTT
d_call: NA
clone_size: many
v_call: TRBV9
j_call: TRBJ2-2

cdr3_aa: CASSFAAGRLMNTEAFF
cdr3_nt: TGTGCCAGCAGCTTCGCGGCGGGACGGCTTATGAACACTGAAGCTTTCTTT
d_call: NA
clone_size: many
v_call: TRBV13
j_call: TRBJ1-1

cdr3_aa: CASSFVPSGSAGVQYF
cdr3_nt: TGCGCCAGCAGCTTTGTTCCTAGCGGGAGCGCGGGGGTGCAGTACTTC
d_call: TRBD2
clone_size: NA
v_call: TRBV5-1
j_call: TRBJ2-7

cdr3_aa: CASSLALYTEAFF
cdr3_nt: TGTGCCAGCAGCTTAGCGTTGTACACTGAAGCTTTCTTT
d_call: NA
clone_size: many
v_call: TRBV7-2
j_call: TRBJ1-1

cdr3_aa: CASSPGTSGINNEQFF
cdr3_nt: TGTGCCAGCAGCCCAGGGACTAGCGGAATTAACAATGAGCAGTTCTTC
d_call: TRBD2
clone_size: many
v_call: TRBV11-3
j_call: TRBJ2-1

cdr3_aa: CASSFTGGVNIKAFF
cdr3_nt: TGTGCCAGCAGTTTCACAGGGGGCGTGAACATTAAAGCTTTCTTT
d_call: TRBD1
clone_size: few
v_call: TRBV28
j_call: TRBJ1-1

cdr3_aa: CASSEVEPGGYEQYF
cdr3_nt: TGTGCCAGCAGTGAAGTGGAGCCCGGGGGTTACGAGCAGTACTTC
d_call: NA
clone_size: many
v_call: TRBV6-1
j_call: TRBJ2-7

cdr3_aa: CASFQVWRNTQYF
cdr3_nt: TGTGCCAGCTTCCAGGTGTGGCGGAATACGCAGTATTTT
d_call: NA
clone_size: NA
v_call: TRBV12-3/TRBV12-4
j_call: TRBJ2-3

cdr3_aa: CASSQVKGSGTGELFF
cdr3_nt: TGCGCCAGCAGCCAAGTCAAGGGGTCCGGGACCGGGGAGCTGTTTTTT
d_call: NA
clone_size: NA
v_call: TRBV4-3
j_call: TRBJ2-2

cdr3_aa: CAISESGRLGYGYTF
cdr3_nt: TGTGCCATCAGTGAGTCGGGGAGGTTGGGCTATGGCTACACCTTC
d_call: NA
clone_size: many
v_call: TRBV10-3
j_call: TRBJ1-2

cdr3_aa: CASSRGYSDFTEAFF
cdr3_nt: TGTGCCAGCAGCCGAGGTTATTCCGATTTCACTGAAGCTTTCTTT
d_call: NA
clone_size: many
v_call: TRBV5-6
j_call: TRBJ1-1

cdr3_aa: CASSQIGYRKAPNTGELFF
cdr3_nt: TGCGCCAGCAGCCAGATAGGGTACAGAAAGGCCCCGAACACCGGGGAGCTGTTTTTT
d_call: NA
clone_size: many
v_call: TRBV4-3
j_call: TRBJ2-2

cdr3_aa: CASSLAVGYGYTF
cdr3_nt: TGTGCCAGCAGCTTGGCGGTGGGCTATGGCTACACCTTC
d_call: NA
clone_size: many
v_call: TRBV5-5
j_call: TRBJ1-2

cdr3_aa: CASSPPIRGRNTEAFF
cdr3_nt: TGTGCCAGCTCACCACCAATCCGGGGGCGTAACACTGAAGCTTTCTTT
d_call: NA
clone_size: many
v_call: TRBV18
j_call: TRBJ1-1

cdr3_aa: CASSRTGDRPQHF
cdr3_nt: TGTGCCAGTAGTAGGACAGGGGATCGGCCCCAGCATTTT
d_call: TRBD1
clone_size: many
v_call: TRBV19
j_call: TRBJ1-5

cdr3_aa: CASYHCGTGPNTEAFF
cdr3_nt: TGTGCCAGCTATCACTGTGGGACAGGACCGAACACTGAAGCTTTCTTT
d_call: TRBD1
clone_size: NA
v_call: TRBV5-8
j_call: TRBJ1-1

cdr3_aa: CASSPRSGTDPLEQYF
cdr3_nt: TGTGCCAGCAGCCCCAGATCCGGGACAGATCCACTCGAGCAGTACTTC
d_call: TRBD1
clone_size: NA
v_call: TRBV11-1
j_call: TRBJ2-7

cdr3_aa: CAGSMHGTGNYGYTF
cdr3_nt: TGTGCCGGTAGTATGCACGGGACAGGGAACTATGGCTACACATTC
d_call: TRBD1
clone_size: NA
v_call: TRBV19
j_call: TRBJ1-2

cdr3_aa: CASSSPGQNTGELFF
cdr3_nt: TGTGCCAGCAGCTCCCCGGGACAGAACACCGGGGAGCTGTTTTTT
d_call: NA
clone_size: many
v_call: TRBV6-1
j_call: TRBJ2-2

cdr3_aa: CASSYSGIRSYEQYF
cdr3_nt: TGTGCCAGCAGTTACTCGGGCATCCGCTCCTACGAGCAGTACTTC
d_call: NA
clone_size: NA
v_call: TRBV6-7
j_call: TRBJ2-7

cdr3_aa: CSVGQGSGANVLTF
cdr3_nt: TGCAGCGTGGGACAGGGCTCTGGGGCCAACGTCCTGACTTTC
d_call: TRBD1
clone_size: many
v_call: TRBV29-1
j_call: TRBJ2-6

cdr3_aa: CSAQLCYNEQFF
cdr3_nt: TGCAGTGCTCAGCTATGTTACAATGAGCAGTTCTTC
d_call: NA
clone_size: NA
v_call: TRBV20-1
j_call: TRBJ2-1

cdr3_aa: CASSLGAEDNEQFF
cdr3_nt: TGTGCCAGCAGCTTGGGGGCAGAGGACAATGAGCAGTTCTTC
d_call: NA
clone_size: many
v_call: TRBV7-9
j_call: TRBJ2-1

cdr3_aa: CASSQDQGGPDPPEQYF
cdr3_nt: TGTGCCAGCAGCCAAGATCAGGGGGGACCAGACCCTCCCGAGCAGTACTTC
d_call: NA
clone_size: NA
v_call: TRBV4-2
j_call: TRBJ2-7

cdr3_aa: CASSETLGFEAFF
cdr3_nt: TGTGCCAGCAGTGAAACCCTGGGATTTGAAGCTTTCTTT
d_call: NA
clone_size: NA
v_call: TRBV25-1
j_call: TRBJ1-1

cdr3_aa: CASSHTLAGKETQYF
cdr3_nt: TGCGCCAGCAGCCACACACTAGCGGGGAAAGAGACCCAGTACTTC
d_call: TRBD2
clone_size: many
v_call: TRBV4-1
j_call: TRBJ2-5

cdr3_aa: CASSLAYFGEEAGNTIYF
cdr3_nt: TGCGCCAGCAGCTTGGCGTACTTCGGGGAGGAAGCTGGAAACACCATATATTTT
d_call: NA
clone_size: many
v_call: TRBV5-1
j_call: TRBJ1-3

cdr3_aa: CASREGGWQYF
cdr3_nt: TGTGCCAGCAGGGAAGGGGGTTGGCAGTACTTC
d_call: NA
clone_size: few
v_call: TRBV6-1
j_call: TRBJ2-7

cdr3_aa: CASSFFGGSGTGSYNEQFF
cdr3_nt: TGCGCCAGCAGCTTTTTCGGTGGGAGCGGGACAGGGTCCTACAATGAGCAGTTCTTC
d_call: TRBD1
clone_size: many
v_call: TRBV5-1
j_call: TRBJ2-1

cdr3_aa: CASSYGTANTEAFF
cdr3_nt: TGTGCCAGCAGTTACGGAACGGCGAACACTGAAGCTTTCTTT
d_call: NA
clone_size: few
v_call: TRBV6-6
j_call: TRBJ1-1

cdr3_aa: CASSRGQGGETQYF
cdr3_nt: TGTGCCAGTAGCCGGGGACAGGGTGGAGAGACCCAGTACTTC
d_call: TRBD1
clone_size: many
v_call: TRBV19
j_call: TRBJ2-5

cdr3_aa: CASSSLEPREGTTVELFF
cdr3_nt: TGTGCCAGCAGCTCCTTAGAGCCCCGGGAGGGCACCACCGTGGAGCTGTTTTTT
d_call: TRBD2
clone_size: NA
v_call: TRBV13
j_call: TRBJ2-2

cdr3_aa: CSGISGLADIDTDTQYF
cdr3_nt: TGCAGTGGGATTTCGGGGCTAGCGGATATCGACACAGATACGCAGTATTTT
d_call: TRBD2
clone_size: many
v_call: TRBV20-1
j_call: TRBJ2-3

cdr3_aa: CASRDPGTGSQETQYF
cdr3_nt: TGTGCCAGCAGGGACCCCGGGACTGGATCCCAAGAGACCCAGTACTTC
d_call: NA
clone_size: many
v_call: TRBV7-9
j_call: TRBJ2-5

cdr3_aa: CAISGAAGVVYEQYF
cdr3_nt: TGTGCCATCAGTGGGGCGGCGGGAGTAGTCTACGAGCAGTACTTC
d_call: TRBD2
clone_size: many
v_call: TRBV10-3
j_call: TRBJ2-7

cdr3_aa: CATGIEEQYF
cdr3_nt: TGTGCCACCGGGATAGAAGAGCAGTACTTC
d_call: NA
clone_size: many
v_call: TRBV2
j_call: TRBJ2-7

cdr3_aa: CAISVGGLSNQPQHF
cdr3_nt: TGTGCCATCTCCGTAGGTGGTCTTAGCAATCAGCCCCAGCATTTT
d_call: NA
clone_size: NA
v_call: TRBV7-8
j_call: TRBJ1-5

cdr3_aa: CASADQGARGYTF
cdr3_nt: TGCGCCAGCGCTGATCAGGGGGCGAGGGGCTACACCTTC
d_call: TRBD1
clone_size: NA
v_call: TRBV5-1
j_call: TRBJ1-2

cdr3_aa: CASSMTNPGQGNKDTQYF
cdr3_nt: TGTGCCAGTAGTATGACAAACCCGGGACAGGGGAATAAAGATACGCAGTATTTT
d_call: TRBD1
clone_size: many
v_call: TRBV19
j_call: TRBJ2-3

cdr3_aa: CASSVGVSALGNTIYF
cdr3_nt: TGTGCCAGCAGCGTAGGAGTATCCGCTCTTGGAAACACCATATATTTT
d_call: NA
clone_size: NA
v_call: TRBV9
j_call: TRBJ1-3

cdr3_aa: CASSPLPDRGNNQPQHF
cdr3_nt: TGTGCCAGCAGTCCGTTACCCGACAGGGGGAACAATCAGCCCCAGCATTTT
d_call: TRBD1
clone_size: many
v_call: TRBV27
j_call: TRBJ1-5

cdr3_aa: CASSLTGGAVSPTNEKLFF
cdr3_nt: TGTGCCAGCAGTTTAACAGGGGGGGCTGTATCTCCAACTAATGAAAAACTGTTTTTT
d_call: TRBD1
clone_size: many
v_call: TRBV6-5
j_call: TRBJ1-4

cdr3_aa: CASSLTGTVGSADTQYF
cdr3_nt: TGTGCCAGCAGCCTGACCGGGACAGTGGGCTCGGCAGATACGCAGTATTTT
d_call: TRBD1
clone_size: NA
v_call: TRBV6-5
j_call: TRBJ2-3

cdr3_aa: CAWSGQADNYGYTF
cdr3_nt: TGTGCCTGGAGTGGACAGGCTGATAACTATGGCTACACCTTC
d_call: NA
clone_size: NA
v_call: TRBV30
j_call: TRBJ1-2

cdr3_aa: CASSESGSRTDTQYF
cdr3_nt: TGTGCCAGCAGTGAGTCGGGGAGTAGGACAGATACGCAGTATTTT
d_call: NA
clone_size: many
v_call: TRBV6-1
j_call: TRBJ2-3

cdr3_aa: CSAFGGPSYEKYF
cdr3_nt: TGCAGTGCCTTTGGCGGGCCTTCCTACGAGAAGTACTTC
d_call: NA
clone_size: NA
v_call: TRBV20-1
j_call: TRBJ2-7

cdr3_aa: CASSYSWGQAQTQYF
cdr3_nt: TGTGCCAGCAGTTACTCGTGGGGACAGGCCCAGACCCAGTACTTC
d_call: TRBD1
clone_size: many
v_call: TRBV6-5
j_call: TRBJ2-5

cdr3_aa: CASSQAGGAGELFF
cdr3_nt: TGTGCCAGCAGCCAAGCAGGGGGAGCCGGGGAGCTGTTTTTT
d_call: TRBD1
clone_size: many
v_call: TRBV3-1
j_call: TRBJ2-2

cdr3_aa: CSVPDRGSPSSTDTQYF
cdr3_nt: TGCAGTGTCCCGGACAGGGGAAGCCCCTCCAGCACAGATACGCAGTATTTT
d_call: TRBD1
clone_size: NA
v_call: TRBV20-1
j_call: TRBJ2-3

cdr3_aa: CASSPRTVNYGYTF
cdr3_nt: TGTGCCAGCAGTCCCCGGACTGTTAACTATGGCTACACCTTC
d_call: NA
clone_size: few
v_call: TRBV27
j_call: TRBJ1-2